The clone carrying this T cell receptor beta chain was counted a few times. The target antigen is unknown. The CDR3 extends over 15 amino acids. V trimming: 3 bases; J trimming: 6 bases; junction bases outside the gene matches: 9. Germline CDR1 SGHRS, CDR2 YFSETQ. This sample was taken from a study of CD8 T cells in ankylosing spondylitis. Study-wide results and caveats: A CD8+ phenotype characterized the disease-linked clones, which were relatively rare in peripheral blood. Eight or nine highly homologous variants made up a TCR beta motif that seemed to typify ankylosing spondylitis blood.

Libraries for TCR beta were made by quantitative 5'-RACE with molecular barcodes. Using its own MiXCR run on the 5' RACE reads, TCRdb lists one record per CDR3 protein. This table has 350,000 or so distinct CDR3 sequences, around 10% appearing once. The sample comprised blood, either unsorted or a sorted T cell fraction (not recorded which). J is TRBJ1-1 and V is TRBV5-1; 9 nucleotides match TRBD1. The sequence derives from a female donor with ankylosing spondylitis or in good health (not recorded which). The CDR3, as DNA: TGCGCCAGCAGCTCCCACCTACAGGGGGCCTCTGAAGCTTTCTTT. Translation gives CASSSHLQGASEAFF.